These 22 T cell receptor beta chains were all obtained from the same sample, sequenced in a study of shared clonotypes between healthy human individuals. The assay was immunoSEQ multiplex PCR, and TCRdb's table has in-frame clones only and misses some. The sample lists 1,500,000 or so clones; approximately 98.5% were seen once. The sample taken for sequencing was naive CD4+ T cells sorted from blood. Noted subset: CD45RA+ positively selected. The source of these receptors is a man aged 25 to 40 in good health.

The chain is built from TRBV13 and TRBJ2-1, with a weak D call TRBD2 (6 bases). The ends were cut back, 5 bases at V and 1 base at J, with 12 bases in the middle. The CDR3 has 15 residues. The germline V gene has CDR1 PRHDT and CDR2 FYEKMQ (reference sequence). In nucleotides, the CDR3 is TGTGCCAGCAGCCCCCGACTAGGATCCTACAATGAGCAGTTCTTC. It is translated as CASSPRLGSYNEQFF.

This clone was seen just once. The CDR3 bases are TGTGCCAGCAGCTCAACTGGGGGCCCATCGGAAGAGACCCAGTACTTC. Its protein product is CASSSTGGPSEETQYF. The rearrangement joins TRBV7-2 to TRBJ2-5, with a tentative D call TRBD1 (6 bases). The germline gives CDR1 SGHTA, CDR2 FQGNSA. CDR3 length: 16 amino acids. Trimming shortened V by 4 bases and J by 3 bases, and 18 bases separated the two germline ends.

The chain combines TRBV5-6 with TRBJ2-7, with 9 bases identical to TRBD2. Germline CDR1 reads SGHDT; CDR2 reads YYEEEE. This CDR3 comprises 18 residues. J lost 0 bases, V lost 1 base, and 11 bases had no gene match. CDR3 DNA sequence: TGTGCCAGCAGCTTGTTGGCTAGCGGGACCTCATACTCCTACGAGCAGTACTTC. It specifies CASSLLASGTSYSYEQYF.

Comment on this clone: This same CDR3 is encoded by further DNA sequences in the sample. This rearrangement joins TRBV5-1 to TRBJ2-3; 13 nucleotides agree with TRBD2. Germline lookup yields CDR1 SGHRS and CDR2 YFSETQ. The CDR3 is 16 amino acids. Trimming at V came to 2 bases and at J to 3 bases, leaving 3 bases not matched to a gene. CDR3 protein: CASSFGLAGVTDTQYF. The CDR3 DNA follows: TGCGCCAGCAGCTTCGGACTAGCGGGAGTTACAGATACGCAGTATTTT.

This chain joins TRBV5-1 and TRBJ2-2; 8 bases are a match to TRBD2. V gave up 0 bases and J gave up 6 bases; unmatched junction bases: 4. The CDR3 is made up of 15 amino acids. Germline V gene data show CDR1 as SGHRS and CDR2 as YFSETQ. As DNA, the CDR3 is TGCGCCAGCAGCTTGGGTGCTAGCGGGTCCGGGGAGCTGTTTTTT. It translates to CASSLGASGSGELFF. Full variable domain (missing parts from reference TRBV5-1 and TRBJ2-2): KAGVTQTPRYLIKTRGQQVTLSCSPISGHRSVSWYQQTPGQGLQFLFEYFSETQRNKGNFPGRFSGRQFSNSRSEMNVSTLELGDSALYLCASSLGASGSGELFFGEGSRLTVL.

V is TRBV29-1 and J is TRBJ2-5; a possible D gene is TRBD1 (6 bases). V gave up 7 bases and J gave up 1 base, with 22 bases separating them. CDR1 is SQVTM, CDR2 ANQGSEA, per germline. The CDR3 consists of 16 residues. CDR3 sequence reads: CSGGPHRDTSQETQYF. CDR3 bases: TGCAGCGGCGGGCCACACCGGGACACCTCCCAAGAGACCCAGTACTTC.

Here the CDR3 DNA reads TGCGCCAGCAGTGGGACTAGCGGGACTAGCACAGATACGCAGTATTTT. Translating gives CASSGTSGTSTDTQYF. The genes are TRBV10-1 and TRBJ2-3; 12 nucleotides agree with TRBD2. The CDR3 contains 16 residues. The V gene's germline CDR1 is WNHNN and CDR2 SYGVQD (reference sequence). The J segment lost 0 bases and the V segment lost 4 bases, leaving 2 bases of the junction unmatched.

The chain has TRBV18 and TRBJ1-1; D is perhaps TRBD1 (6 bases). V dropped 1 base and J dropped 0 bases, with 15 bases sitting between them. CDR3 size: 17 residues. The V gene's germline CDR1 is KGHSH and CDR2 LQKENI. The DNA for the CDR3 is TGTGCCAGCTCACCACGGGCAGGGGTGACCATGAACACTGAAGCTTTCTTT. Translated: CASSPRAGVTMNTEAFF.

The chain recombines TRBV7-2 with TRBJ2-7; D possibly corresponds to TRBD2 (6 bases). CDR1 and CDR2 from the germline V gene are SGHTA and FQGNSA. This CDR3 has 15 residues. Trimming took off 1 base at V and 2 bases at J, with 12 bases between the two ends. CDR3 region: CASSLEASVAYEQYF. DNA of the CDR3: TGTGCCAGCAGCTTAGAAGCTAGCGTAGCCTACGAGCAGTACTTC.

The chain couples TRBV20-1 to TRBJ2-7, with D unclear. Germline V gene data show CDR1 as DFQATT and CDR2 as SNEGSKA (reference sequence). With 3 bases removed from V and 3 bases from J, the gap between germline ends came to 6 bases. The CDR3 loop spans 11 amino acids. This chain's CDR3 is CSASFRYEQYF. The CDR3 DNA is TGCAGTGCTAGCTTTCGCTACGAGCAGTACTTC.

The chain's CDR3 is CASSQTPGETQYF. The CDR3 region has the DNA TGCGCCAGCAGCCAAACACCCGGGGAGACCCAGTACTTC. The gene calls are TRBV10-2 and TRBJ2-5; no reliable D call. Germline CDR1 reads WSHSY; CDR2 reads SAAADI. The CDR3 length is 13 residues. V lost 6 bases and J lost 5, with 13 bases in between.

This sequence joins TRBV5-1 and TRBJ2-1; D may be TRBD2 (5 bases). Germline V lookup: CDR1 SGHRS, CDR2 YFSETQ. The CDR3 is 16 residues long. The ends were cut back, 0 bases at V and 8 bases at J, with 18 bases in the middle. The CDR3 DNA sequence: TGCGCCAGCAGCTTGGCCCGGACTGTTGCTTGGGATGAGCAGTTCTTC. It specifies CASSLARTVAWDEQFF.

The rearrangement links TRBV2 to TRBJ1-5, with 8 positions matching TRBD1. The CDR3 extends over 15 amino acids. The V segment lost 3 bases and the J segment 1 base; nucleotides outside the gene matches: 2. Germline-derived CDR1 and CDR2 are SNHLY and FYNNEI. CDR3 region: CASSDRGRSNQPQHF. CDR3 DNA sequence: TGTGCCAGCAGTGACAGGGGGCGAAGCAATCAGCCCCAGCATTTT.

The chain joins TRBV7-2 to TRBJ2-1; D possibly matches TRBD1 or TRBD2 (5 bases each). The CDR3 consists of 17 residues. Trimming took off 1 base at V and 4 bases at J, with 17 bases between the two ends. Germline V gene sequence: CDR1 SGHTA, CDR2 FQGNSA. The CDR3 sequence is CASSLEPRGRSYNEQFF. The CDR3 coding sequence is TGTGCCAGCAGCTTAGAGCCCCGGGGCAGATCTTACAATGAGCAGTTCTTC. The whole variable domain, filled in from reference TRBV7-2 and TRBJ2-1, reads GAGVSQSPSNKVTEKGKDVELRCDPISGHTALYWYRQSLGQGLEFLIYFQGNSAPDKSGLPSDRFSAERTGGSVSTLTIQRTQQEDSAVYLCASSLEPRGRSYNEQFFGPGTRLTVL.

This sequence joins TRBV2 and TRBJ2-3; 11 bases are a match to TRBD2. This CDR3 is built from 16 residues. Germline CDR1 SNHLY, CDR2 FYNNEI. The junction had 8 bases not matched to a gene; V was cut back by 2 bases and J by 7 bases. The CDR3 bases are TGTGCCAGCAGTGAAATAGCGGGAGGGCCAGGGAATACGCAGTATTTT. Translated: CASSEIAGGPGNTQYF.

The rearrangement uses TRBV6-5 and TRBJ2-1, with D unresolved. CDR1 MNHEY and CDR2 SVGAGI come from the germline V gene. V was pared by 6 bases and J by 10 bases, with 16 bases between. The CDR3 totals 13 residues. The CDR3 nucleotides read TGTGCCAGCAGACAAATGCCGCTGTGGGAGCAGTTCTTC. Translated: CASRQMPLWEQFF.

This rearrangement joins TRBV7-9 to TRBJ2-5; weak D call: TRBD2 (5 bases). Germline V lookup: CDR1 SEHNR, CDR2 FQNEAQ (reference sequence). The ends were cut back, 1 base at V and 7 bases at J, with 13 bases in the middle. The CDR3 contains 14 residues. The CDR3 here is CASSLGGPEGTQYF. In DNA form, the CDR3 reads TGTGCCAGCAGCTTAGGTGGGCCTGAGGGGACCCAGTACTTC.

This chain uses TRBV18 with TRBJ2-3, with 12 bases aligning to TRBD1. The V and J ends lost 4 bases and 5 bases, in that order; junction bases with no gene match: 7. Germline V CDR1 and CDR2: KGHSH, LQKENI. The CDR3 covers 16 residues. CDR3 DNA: TGTGCCAGCTCACGACCGGGACAGGGGGCCAAAGATACGCAGTATTTT. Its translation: CASSRPGQGAKDTQYF.

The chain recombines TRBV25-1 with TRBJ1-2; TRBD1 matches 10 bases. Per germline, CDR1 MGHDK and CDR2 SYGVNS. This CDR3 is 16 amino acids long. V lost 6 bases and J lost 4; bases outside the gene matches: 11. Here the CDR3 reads CASREDRGRGAYGYTF. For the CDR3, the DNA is TGTGCCAGCAGAGAAGACAGGGGGCGGGGTGCCTATGGCTACACCTTC.

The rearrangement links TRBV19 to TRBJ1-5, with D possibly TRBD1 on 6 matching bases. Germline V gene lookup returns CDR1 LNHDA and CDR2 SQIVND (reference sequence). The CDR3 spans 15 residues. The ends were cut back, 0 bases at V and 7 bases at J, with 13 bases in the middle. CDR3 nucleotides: TGTGCCAGTAGTATAGAACCAGGGGTAGGCCAGCCCCAGCATTTT. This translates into CASSIEPGVGQPQHF.

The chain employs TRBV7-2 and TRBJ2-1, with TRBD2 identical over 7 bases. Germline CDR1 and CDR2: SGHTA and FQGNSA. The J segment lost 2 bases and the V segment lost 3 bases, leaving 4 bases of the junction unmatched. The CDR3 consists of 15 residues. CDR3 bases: TGTGCCAGCAGCTTCGCCGGGACTACCTACAATGAGCAGTTCTTC. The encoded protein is CASSFAGTTYNEQFF.

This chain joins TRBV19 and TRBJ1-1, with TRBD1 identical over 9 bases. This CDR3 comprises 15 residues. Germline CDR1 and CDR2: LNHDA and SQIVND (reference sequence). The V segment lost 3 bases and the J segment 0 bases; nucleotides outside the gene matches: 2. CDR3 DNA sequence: TGTGCCAGTAGTATGGACAGGGGCTTGAACACTGAAGCTTTCTTT. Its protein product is CASSMDRGLNTEAFF.